This TCR beta chain was sequenced in a study of control samples from healthy donors and cancer patients. This table comes from immunoSEQ multiplex PCR, and its TCRdb copy is limited to in-frame clones, with some not included. The sample has some 7,000 clones, 82% seen once; the top ten hold around 30%. This clone was counted only a few times. Germline CDR1 is LNHDA and CDR2 is SQIVND (reference sequence). The CDR3 covers 14 residues. The V segment lost 10 bases and the J segment 9 bases; nucleotides outside the gene matches: 10. The chain carries TRBV19 and TRBJ2-1; 12 bases agree with TRBD1. The source of this sequence is a man in his sixties or seventies with lung cancer. Sequencing used PBMCs. The CDR3: CATTPGQGAGEQFF. In DNA form, the CDR3 reads TGTGCCACGACACCGGGACAGGGGGCCGGTGAGCAGTTCTTC.